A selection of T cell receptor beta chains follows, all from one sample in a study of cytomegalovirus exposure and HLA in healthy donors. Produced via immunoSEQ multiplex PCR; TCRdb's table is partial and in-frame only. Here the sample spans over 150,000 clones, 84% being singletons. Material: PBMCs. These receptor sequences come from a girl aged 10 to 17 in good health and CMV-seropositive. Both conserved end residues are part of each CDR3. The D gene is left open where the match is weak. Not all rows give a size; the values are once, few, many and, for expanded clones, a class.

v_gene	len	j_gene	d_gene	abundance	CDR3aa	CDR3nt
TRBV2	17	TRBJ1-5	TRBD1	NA	CASSDSTGMGSNQPQHF	TGTGCCAGCAGTGACTCGACAGGGATGGGAAGCAATCAGCCCCAGCATTTT
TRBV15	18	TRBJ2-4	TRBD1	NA	CATRRWTGVMVAKNIQYF	TGTGCCACCAGGAGATGGACAGGCGTAATGGTAGCCAAAAACATTCAGTACTTC
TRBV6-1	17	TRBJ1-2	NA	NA	CASSEAIGQRATYGYTF	TGTGCCAGCAGTGAAGCGATCGGACAGCGCGCGACCTATGGCTACACCTTC
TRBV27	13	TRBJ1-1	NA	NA	CASSPNPTGEAFF	TGTGCCAGCAGTCCAAACCCGACAGGCGAAGCTTTCTTT
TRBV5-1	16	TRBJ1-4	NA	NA	CASSFLPGRAVEKLFF	TGCGCCAGCAGCTTTCTCCCGGGCAGGGCGGTAGAGAAACTGTTTTTT
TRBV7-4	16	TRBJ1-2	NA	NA	CASSLASRGGVAGYTF	TGTGCCAGCAGCTTAGCGTCTCGGGGAGGAGTTGCTGGCTACACCTTC
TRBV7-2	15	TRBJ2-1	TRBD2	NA	CASSRGGSSYNEQFF	TGTGCCAGCAGCCGGGGGGGGAGCTCCTACAATGAGCAGTTCTTC
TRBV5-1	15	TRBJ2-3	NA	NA	CASKQDSVPTDTQYF	TGCGCCAGCAAACAAGACTCCGTTCCCACAGATACGCAGTATTTT
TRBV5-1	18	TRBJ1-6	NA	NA	CASSLELAGWSSGSPLHF	TGCGCCAGCAGCTTGGAATTGGCAGGGTGGAGCTCGGGTTCACCCCTCCACTTT
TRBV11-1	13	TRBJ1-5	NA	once	CASSLNRDQPQHF	TGTGCCAGCAGCTTAAACAGGGATCAGCCCCAGCATTTT
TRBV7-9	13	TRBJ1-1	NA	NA	CASSLGSHTEAFF	TGTGCCAGCAGCTTAGGTAGTCACACTGAAGCTTTCTTT
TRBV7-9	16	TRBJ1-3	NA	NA	CASSRDRRDSGNTIYF	TGTGCCAGCAGTCGCGACAGGCGAGACTCTGGAAACACCATATATTTT
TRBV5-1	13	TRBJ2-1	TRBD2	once	CASSAGGRHEQFF	TGCGCCAGCTCGGCGGGGGGGCGACATGAGCAGTTCTTC
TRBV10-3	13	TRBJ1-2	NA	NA	CAISGASFYGYTF	TGTGCCATCAGTGGGGCCTCCTTCTATGGCTACACCTTC
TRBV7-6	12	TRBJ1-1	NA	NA	CASSAGFAEAFF	TGTGCCAGCAGCGCAGGGTTCGCTGAAGCCTTCTTT
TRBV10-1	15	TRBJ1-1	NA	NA	CASSESGTGDTEAFF	TGCGCCAGCAGTGAGTCCGGGACTGGGGACACTGAAGCTTTCTTT
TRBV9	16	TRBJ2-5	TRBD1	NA	CASSVGDRGLRETQYF	TGTGCCAGCAGCGTAGGGGACAGGGGACTGAGAGAGACCCAGTACTTC
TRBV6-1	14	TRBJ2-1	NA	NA	CASSSTVTYNEQFF	TGTGCCAGCAGTTCCACAGTCACCTACAATGAGCAGTTCTTC
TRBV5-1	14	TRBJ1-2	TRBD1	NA	CASSSTGDGYGYTF	TGCGCCAGCTCTTCCACAGGGGACGGCTATGGCTACACCTTC
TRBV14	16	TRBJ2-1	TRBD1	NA	CASSRVGTGVYNEQFF	TGTGCCAGCAGCCGGGTCGGGACAGGGGTCTACAATGAGCAGTTCTTC
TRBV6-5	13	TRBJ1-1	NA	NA	CASSYEGHTEAFF	TGTGCCAGCAGTTACGAGGGCCACACTGAAGCTTTCTTT
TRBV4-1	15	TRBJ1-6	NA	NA	CASSQPPGLNSPLHF	TGCGCCAGCAGCCAACCTCCGGGACTGAATTCACCCCTCCACTTT
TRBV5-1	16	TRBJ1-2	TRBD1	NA	CASSLVGGQASNGYTF	TGCGCCAGCAGCTTGGTGGGGGGACAGGCGTCCAATGGCTACACCTTC
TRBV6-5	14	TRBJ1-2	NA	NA	CASSYGGGVYGYTF	TGTGCCAGCAGTTACGGGGGCGGCGTCTATGGCTACACCTTC
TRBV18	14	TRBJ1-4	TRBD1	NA	CASSPGQGREKLFF	TGTGCCAGCTCACCCGGACAGGGACGCGAAAAACTGTTTTTT
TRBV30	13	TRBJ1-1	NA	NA	CAWSWAVDTEAFF	TGTGCCTGGAGTTGGGCTGTTGACACTGAAGCTTTCTTT
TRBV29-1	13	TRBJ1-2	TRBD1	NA	CSVVDRVSFDYTF	TGCAGCGTCGTTGACAGGGTTAGTTTTGACTACACCTTC
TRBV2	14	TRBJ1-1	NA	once	CASREQGVNTEAFF	TGTGCCAGCAGGGAACAGGGTGTGAACACTGAAGCTTTCTTT
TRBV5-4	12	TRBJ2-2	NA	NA	CASSSLTGELFF	TGTGCCAGCAGCTCCCTCACCGGGGAGCTGTTTTTT
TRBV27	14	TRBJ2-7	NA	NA	CASSVRQDSYEQYF	TGTGCCAGCAGTGTCCGACAGGACTCCTACGAGCAGTACTTC
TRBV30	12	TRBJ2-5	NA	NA	CACASVQETQYF	TGTGCCTGTGCGTCTGTCCAAGAGACCCAGTACTTC
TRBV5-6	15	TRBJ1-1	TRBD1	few	CASSSPRTGHTEAFF	TGTGCCAGCAGCTCACCGAGGACAGGGCACACTGAAGCTTTCTTT
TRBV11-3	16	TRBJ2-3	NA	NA	CASSSGSRQVPDTQYF	TGTGCCAGCAGCTCCGGAAGTAGACAGGTCCCAGATACGCAGTATTTT
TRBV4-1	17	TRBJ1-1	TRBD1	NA	CASSQAAWDRVGTEAFF	TGCGCCAGCAGCCAGGCCGCCTGGGACAGGGTGGGCACTGAAGCTTTCTTT
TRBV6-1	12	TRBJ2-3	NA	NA	CASSEQGGTQYF	TGTGCCAGCAGTGAACAGGGTGGTACGCAGTATTTT
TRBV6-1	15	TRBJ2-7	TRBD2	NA	CATWTTSGGRNEQYF	TGTGCCACCTGGACGACTAGCGGGGGGAGGAACGAGCAGTACTTC
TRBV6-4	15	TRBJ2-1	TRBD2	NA	CASSVASGDYNEQFF	TGTGCCAGCAGTGTTGCTAGCGGGGACTACAATGAGCAGTTCTTC
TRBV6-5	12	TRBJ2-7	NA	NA	CASRIHNYEQYF	TGTGCCAGCAGGATACACAACTACGAGCAGTACTTC
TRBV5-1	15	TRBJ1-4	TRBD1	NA	CASSTDRGRNEKLFF	TGCGCCAGCAGCACGGACAGGGGTAGGAATGAAAAACTGTTTTTT
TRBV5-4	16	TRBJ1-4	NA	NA	CASSSHSGGDGEKLFF	TGTGCCAGCAGCTCCCACTCTGGGGGCGACGGAGAAAAACTGTTTTTT